This T cell receptor (beta chain) came from a study of response to subunit inactivated influenza vaccine. The study, taken as a whole, reports: Authors suggested that a seasonal influenza vaccination recruits few new T cells each time.

Concerning this clonotype itself: The antigen remains undetermined.

TCRdb passed the RT-PCR reads through MiXCR, listing each CDR3 protein once. The sample has roughly 650,000 distinct CDR3 sequences, 14% seen once. The source is a man aged 50 or older who received an inactivated influenza vaccine. The sample was PBMCs from blood, taken 14 days before vaccination.

The CDR3: CATSRPQADTQYF. The DNA for the CDR3 is TGTGCCACCAGCAGACCTCAGGCAGATACGCAGTATTTT. The chain is built from TRBV15 and TRBJ2-3; D gene unclear. CDR3 length: 13 residues. Deletions cut 2 bases from V and 4 bases from J, with 7 bases between. CDR1 and CDR2 (germline): LNHNV, YYDKDF (reference sequence).